The 31 T cell receptor beta chains presented below share a single source sample, sequenced in a study of blood T cell repertoires in COVID-19. Assay: immunoSEQ multiplex PCR; the TCRdb copy retains only in-frame clones and omits some. Among some 200,000 clones listed, 80% to 90% were seen once. The sample was peripheral blood. All receptors derive from a woman older than 75 with acute or convalescent COVID-19.

This clone turned up a few times. The chain employs TRBV6-6 and TRBJ1-1; 8 nucleotides match TRBD1. Germline trimming cut 5 bases from V and 0 bases from J; bases unmatched to any gene: 5. Germline values: CDR1 MNHNY, CDR2 SVGAGI (reference sequence). This CDR3 comprises 15 residues. In DNA form, the CDR3 reads TGTGCCAGCAGTGACAGGACAGGGATGAACACTGAAGCTTTCTTT. Amino acids: CASSDRTGMNTEAFF.

This chain joins TRBV18 and TRBJ1-2, with 7 nucleotides matching TRBD1. Looked up from germline, CDR1 is KGHSH and CDR2 is LQKENI. J gave up 5 bases and V 5 bases, and 14 bases lay outside the gene matches. CDR3 size: 16 residues. CDR3 in DNA: TGTGCCAGCTCATCCGGGACAGCGGCTTCGGGGTATGGCTACACCTTC. Translation: CASSSGTAASGYGYTF.

The chain has TRBV9 and TRBJ2-7; a possible D gene is TRBD2 (5 bases). Looked up from germline, CDR1 is SGDLS and CDR2 is YYNGEE. CDR3 length equals 16 residues. Trimming shortened V by 0 bases and J by 0 bases, and 13 bases separated the two germline ends. In nucleotides, the CDR3 is TGTGCCAGCAGCGTAGGCGAGGGAGCTCACTCCTACGAGCAGTACTTC. It codes for CASSVGEGAHSYEQYF. Based on the CDR3 plus reference TRBV9 and TRBJ2-7, the full variable domain is DSGVTQTPKHLITATGQRVTLRCSPRSGDLSVYWYQQSLDQGLQFLIQYYNGEERAKGNILERFSAQQFPDLHSELNLSSLELGDSALYFCASSVGEGAHSYEQYFGPGTRLTVT.

The CDR3 sequence is CASSVQTSGSADTQYF. CDR3 DNA: TGTGCCAGCAGCGTTCAGACTAGCGGGAGTGCGGATACGCAGTATTTT. This chain links TRBV9 with TRBJ2-3; TRBD2 matches 12 bases. J lost 6 bases, V lost 2 bases, and 7 bases had no gene match. CDR1 and CDR2 from the germline V gene are SGDLS and YYNGEE. The CDR3 totals 16 residues.

The chain employs TRBV11-2 and TRBJ2-6; no clear D. Germline CDR1 is SGHAT and CDR2 is FQNNGV. V was trimmed by 0 bases and J by 2 bases, leaving 8 bases between them. The CDR3 length is 16 residues. In nucleotides, the CDR3 is TGTGCCAGCAGCTTAGATCCGGAGCCTGGGGCCAACGTCCTGACTTTC. It encodes CASSLDPEPGANVLTF.

V usage is TRBV9 and J usage is TRBJ1-3; the D gene is possibly TRBD1 (5 bases). V gave up 0 bases and J gave up 0 bases, with 13 bases separating them. The CDR3 has 17 amino acids. Germline V gene data show CDR1 as SGDLS and CDR2 as YYNGEE. DNA for the CDR3: TGTGCCAGCAGCGTAGCTCCAGGGACTATCTCTGGAAACACCATATATTTT. This gives the protein CASSVAPGTISGNTIYF.

V usage is TRBV9 and J usage is TRBJ2-5, with 10 bases lining up with TRBD2. Trimming cost V 2 bases and J 4 bases; bases outside gene matches: 23. The CDR3 length is 21 residues. Germline loops: CDR1 SGDLS, CDR2 YYNGEE. In DNA form, the CDR3 reads TGTGCCAGCAGCGTTGGGCTAGCGGGAGAATATAGGGTCCATAGGGGAGAGACCCAGTACTTC. Its translation: CASSVGLAGEYRVHRGETQYF.

This clone was observed a few times. The chain uses TRBV18 and TRBJ2-1, with 10 bases that match TRBD2. In germline, CDR1 is KGHSH, CDR2 LQKENI. The ends lost 0 bases at V and 6 bases at J; junction bases unmatched: 2. The CDR3 runs to 15 residues. This CDR3 reads CASSPPGLASNEQFF. The CDR3 DNA reads as TGTGCCAGCTCACCACCGGGACTAGCGTCCAATGAGCAGTTCTTC.

The V and J genes are TRBV6-6 and TRBJ2-7; 8 nucleotides agree with TRBD1. Germline trimming cut 5 bases from V and 2 bases from J; bases unmatched to any gene: 5. The length of the CDR3 is 14 residues. CDR1 is MNHNY and CDR2 is SVGAGI in the germline V gene (reference sequence). The CDR3 nucleotides read TGTGCCAGCAGTCGCCGGGACAGGACCTACGAGCAGTACTTC. Encoded protein: CASSRRDRTYEQYF.

This sequence joins TRBV5-1 and TRBJ2-1, with D perhaps TRBD2 (5 bases). The CDR3 has 13 amino acids. V gave up 2 bases and J gave up 5 bases, with 8 bases separating them. Germline V gene data show CDR1 as SGHRS and CDR2 as YFSETQ. CDR3 sequence reads: CASSFGSDNEQFF. In nucleotides, the CDR3 is TGCGCCAGCAGCTTCGGTAGCGACAATGAGCAGTTCTTC.

Notes on this clone: At one end, the junction sequence differs from germline, possibly due to a read error. The chain joins TRBV7-7 to TRBJ2-5; 7 positions match TRBD1. CDR1 and CDR2 (germline): SSHAT, FNYEAQ (reference sequence). CDR3 length: 15 amino acids. CDR3 nucleotides: TGTGCTAGCAGCTTAGGCCGGGACAGCGGAGAGACCCAGTACTTC. This gives the protein CASSLGRDSGETQYF.

This clone was seen only a few times. The chain couples TRBV6-5 to TRBJ2-7, with TRBD2 identical over 7 bases. The germline V gene encodes CDR1 MNHEY and CDR2 SVGAGI. Trimming took 2 bases from V and 1 from J; bases not matched to a gene: 5. The CDR3 consists of 15 residues. This chain's CDR3 is CASSYGRVVSYEQYF. Here the CDR3 DNA reads TGTGCCAGCAGTTACGGGAGGGTCGTGTCCTACGAGCAGTACTTC.

The rearrangement links TRBV19 to TRBJ1-5, with D maybe TRBD1 (6 bases). Germline V gene sequence: CDR1 LNHDA, CDR2 SQIVND (reference sequence). V was shortened by 6 bases and J by 7 bases, with 16 bases between the two germline ends. The CDR3 is made up of 14 amino acids. In DNA form, the CDR3 reads TGTGCCAGTAGCCAGGGGAATTTGGAACAGCCCCAGCATTTT. Translating it yields CASSQGNLEQPQHF.

This clone has a single count. The CDR3 DNA reads as TGTGCCAGCAGTTACGACAGGGGAAATGAGCAGTACTTC. The encoded protein is CASSYDRGNEQYF. This chain links TRBV6-6 with TRBJ2-7; 8 bases line up with TRBD1. CDR1 is MNHNY and CDR2 is SVGAGI in the germline V gene (reference sequence). J lost 7 bases, V lost 2 bases, and 4 bases had no gene match. CDR3 length: 13 amino acids.

J is TRBJ2-7 and V is TRBV6-6, with 7 bases identical to TRBD2. Germline V gene data show CDR1 as MNHNY and CDR2 as SVGAGI (reference sequence). Unmatched junction bases numbered 12, after V lost 5 bases and J lost 2 bases. The CDR3 length is 16 residues. This chain's CDR3 is CASSPTGSGVPYEQYF. CDR3 bases: TGTGCCAGCAGTCCCACGGGGAGCGGGGTACCCTACGAGCAGTACTTC.

Points on this clone: The junction shows a germline mismatch at one end, possibly a read error. This sequence joins TRBV6-2 or TRBV6-3 and TRBJ2-7, with a tentative D call TRBD2 (6 bases). Germline-derived CDR1 and CDR2 are MNHEY and SVGEGT. The CDR3 totals 14 residues. The CDR3 DNA reads TGTGCCAGCAGTTCCCCGGGACTCTCCCACGAGCAGTACTTC. Protein sequence: CASSSPGLSHEQYF.

Worth noting for this clone: The same CDR3 can be traced to other DNA sequences in this sample. The J gene is TRBJ2-7, the V gene TRBV5-1; 9 nucleotides line up with TRBD2. Germline V gene lookup returns CDR1 SGHRS and CDR2 YFSETQ. The V segment lost 1 base and the J segment 2 bases; nucleotides outside the gene matches: 4. This CDR3 has 15 amino acids. The CDR3 sequence: CASSLSAGGPYEQYF. CDR3 DNA: TGCGCCAGCAGCTTGTCCGCGGGAGGGCCCTACGAGCAGTACTTC.

This chain connects TRBV2 to TRBJ1-5; 9 bases line up with TRBD1. V shed 6 bases and J 7 bases; nucleotides not matched to a gene: 10. This CDR3 is 15 amino acids long. Germline CDR1 reads SNHLY; CDR2 reads FYNNEI. The CDR3 sequence is CASRSGQGAGQPQHF. The CDR3 DNA sequence: TGTGCCAGCAGGTCGGGACAGGGCGCGGGACAGCCCCAGCATTTT.

The chain couples TRBV18 to TRBJ1-2, with 12 bases fitting TRBD1. The CDR3 sequence is 16 residues long. Germline V gene lookup returns CDR1 KGHSH and CDR2 LQKENI. V dropped 3 bases and J dropped 7; count of bases not matched to a gene: 9. The CDR3 reads CASSPVRDRGRSGYTF. CDR3 nucleotides: TGTGCCAGCTCACCGGTTAGGGACAGGGGGCGAAGTGGCTACACCTTC.

The chain employs TRBV11-2 and TRBJ2-1; TRBD1 matches at 11 bases. The J segment lost 6 bases and the V segment lost 7 bases, leaving 8 bases of the junction unmatched. Germline V lookup: CDR1 SGHAT, CDR2 FQNNGV. The CDR3 runs 15 residues. CDR3 sequence: CASTSGQGAINEQFF. The DNA of the CDR3 is TGTGCCAGCACCTCAGGACAGGGGGCTATCAATGAGCAGTTCTTC.

This chain connects TRBV15 to TRBJ2-1; TRBD2 matches at 8 bases. Losses at the gene ends were 0 bases for V and 8 bases for J; bases not matched to a gene: 6. Germline-derived CDR1 and CDR2 are LNHNV and YYDKDF (reference sequence). The CDR3 loop spans 15 amino acids. This CDR3 is CATSRDGGAGDEQFF. The CDR3 DNA sequence: TGTGCCACCAGCAGAGACGGGGGGGCTGGAGATGAGCAGTTCTTC. Full variable domain (rest looked up from reference TRBV15 and TRBJ2-1): DAMVIQNPRYQVTQFGKPVTLSCSQTLNHNVMYWYQQKSSQAPKLLFHYYDKDFNNEADTPDNFQSRRPNTSFCFLDIRSPGLGDTAMYLCATSRDGGAGDEQFFGPGTRLTVL.

The V gene is TRBV5-1, the J gene TRBJ1-1; TRBD1 agrees at 11 bases. The junction had 10 bases not matched to a gene; V was cut back by 4 bases and J by 5 bases. The germline V gene encodes CDR1 SGHRS and CDR2 YFSETQ. This CDR3 region has 16 residues. CDR3 residues: CASSDQGTGGETEAFF. The CDR3 bases are TGCGCCAGCAGCGACCAAGGGACAGGGGGGGAAACTGAAGCTTTCTTT.

V and J are TRBV7-2 and TRBJ1-5; a weak D match, TRBD1 (5 bases). Germline CDR1 SGHTA, CDR2 FQGNSA. V lost 0 bases and J 1 base, leaving 7 bases between the germline ends. The CDR3 is made up of 15 amino acids. The CDR3 region is CASSLAAGSNQPQHF. The CDR3 bases are TGTGCCAGCAGCTTAGCAGCAGGGAGCAATCAGCCCCAGCATTTT.

V is TRBV30 and J is TRBJ2-2, with 7 bases that match TRBD1. This CDR3 is 14 amino acids long. CDR1 and CDR2 (germline): GTSNPN, SVGIG (reference sequence). V lost 3 bases and J lost 1; bases outside the gene matches: 2. The CDR3 nucleotides read TGTGCCTGGAGCTGGGACAGGAACACCGGGGAGCTGTTTTTT. Amino acid sequence: CAWSWDRNTGELFF.

The chain recombines TRBV6-5 with TRBJ2-1; the match to TRBD2 covers 10 bases. Trimming removed 6 bases from V and 5 bases from J; junction bases left unmatched: 7. CDR1 is MNHEY, CDR2 SVGAGI, per germline. There are 15 residues in the CDR3. CDR3 region: CASSHPGLADNEQFF. Written as DNA, the CDR3 is TGTGCCAGCAGCCACCCCGGACTAGCGGACAATGAGCAGTTCTTC.

The rearrangement joins TRBV30 to TRBJ2-7, with TRBD1 matching 8 bases. V lost 2 bases and J lost 7; bases outside the gene matches: 10. Germline loops: CDR1 GTSNPN, CDR2 SVGIG (reference sequence). The CDR3 contains 14 residues. DNA of the CDR3: TGTGCCTGGAGTCGAAGGGACAGGCGGGTAGAGCAGTACTTC. Protein: CAWSRRDRRVEQYF. Based on the CDR3 plus reference TRBV30 and TRBJ2-7, the full variable domain is SQTIHQWPATLVQPVGSPLSLECTVEGTSNPNLYWYRQAAGRGLQLLFYSVGIGQISSEVPQNLSASRPQDRQFILSSKKLLLSDSGFYLCAWSRRDRRVEQYFGPGTRLTVT.

This sequence joins TRBV25-1 and TRBJ1-1; D is perhaps TRBD1 (5 bases). This CDR3 spans 13 amino acids. V was pared by 5 bases and J by 6 bases, with 13 bases between. The germline gives CDR1 MGHDK, CDR2 SYGVNS. CDR3 amino acids: CASSRTRESEAFF. In DNA, the CDR3 is TGTGCCAGCAGTCGTACCAGGGAATCTGAAGCTTTCTTT. Full variable domain (outside the CDR3, taken from reference TRBV25-1 and TRBJ1-1): EADIYQTPRYLVIGTGKKITLECSQTMGHDKMYWYQQDPGMELHLIHYSYGVNSTEKGDLSSESTVSRIRTEHFPLTLESARPSHTSQYLCASSRTRESEAFFGQGTRLTVV.

J is TRBJ2-2 and V is TRBV7-2; D is perhaps TRBD2 (7 bases). The CDR3 covers 15 residues. V lost 8 bases and J 0 bases, leaving 13 bases between the germline ends. Germline-derived CDR1 and CDR2 are SGHTA and FQGNSA. The CDR3, as DNA: TGTGCCAGCGGGGGGGCAACCGCGAACACCGGGGAGCTGTTTTTT. Translated: CASGGATANTGELFF.

This chain uses TRBV5-4 with TRBJ2-3; tentatively, D is TRBD2 (5 bases). V lost 4 bases and J lost 0, with 15 bases in between. Per germline, CDR1 SGHNT and CDR2 YYREEE (reference sequence). The CDR3 spans 16 residues. The CDR3: CASSPGGWSSTDTQYF. The CDR3 nucleotides read TGTGCCAGCAGCCCTGGAGGATGGTCTAGCACAGATACGCAGTATTTT.

The rearrangement joins TRBV15 to TRBJ1-6; 7 nucleotides align to TRBD1. CDR3 length: 16 residues. Trimming cost V 5 bases and J 0 bases; bases outside gene matches: 4. The germline CDR1 and CDR2 sequences are LNHNV and YYDKDF (reference sequence). The CDR3 spells CATSPRDSSYNSPLHF. The DNA for the CDR3 is TGTGCCACCAGCCCCAGGGACAGCTCCTATAATTCACCCCTCCACTTT.

The chain has TRBV30 and TRBJ1-2, with a possible D match to TRBD1 (5 bases). This CDR3 has 15 amino acids. Looked up from germline, CDR1 is GTSNPN and CDR2 is SVGIG (reference sequence). V lost 2 bases, J lost 4 bases, and 17 bases lay in between. The CDR3 spells CAWSLGFQGSYGYTF. Written as DNA, the CDR3 is TGTGCCTGGAGTTTAGGCTTCCAGGGATCCTATGGCTACACCTTC.